Shown below are 30 T cell receptor beta chains from a single sample sequenced in a study of spatial heterogeneity in lung cancer. Study-level points and caveats: Higher tumor mutation counts went along with higher counts of expanded intratumoral alpha and beta TCRs.

Each CDR3 protein is one row after TCRdb ran MiXCR on the 5' RACE reads. The repertoire holds some 23,000 distinct CDR3 sequences, roughly 8.6% seen once, with approximately 7.7% in the top ten. Time point described: sample taken at primary tumor resection. These receptors have no known antigen. The starting material was lung tumor tissue, obtained at surgery. The receptors stem from a male donor with early-stage non-small cell lung cancer.

This clonotype was counted a few times. The rearrangement joins TRBV5-1 to TRBJ2-7; 8 bases are shared with TRBD2. The CDR3 is made up of 15 amino acids. Unmatched junction bases numbered 8, after V lost 4 bases and J lost 2 bases. The V gene's germline CDR1 is SGHRS and CDR2 YFSETQ. The CDR3 sequence: CASSKGLAETYEQYF. CDR3 bases: TGCGCCAGCAGCAAAGGACTAGCAGAGACCTACGAGCAGTACTTC.

This chain connects TRBV7-9 to TRBJ2-5; tentative D call: TRBD1 (6 bases). Germline V gene data show CDR1 as SEHNR and CDR2 as FQNEAQ (reference sequence). The CDR3 loop spans 15 amino acids. The V end was cut by 2 bases, the J end by 2 bases, with 12 bases between. CDR3 amino acids: CASSLPLGTQETQYF. CDR3 nucleotide sequence: TGTGCCAGCAGCTTACCCCTCGGGACACAAGAGACCCAGTACTTC.

In its sample, this clonotype was seen many times. The CDR3 DNA is TGCGCCAGCAGCCAGGATCGGTGGGGGCAGTTCTATGGCTACACCTTC. Its protein is CASSQDRWGQFYGYTF. The chain has TRBV4-3 and TRBJ1-2; possibly TRBD1 for D (6 bases). Germline lookup yields CDR1 LGHNA and CDR2 YSLEER. CDR3 length equals 16 residues. The V gene lost 3 bases and the J gene lost 4 bases, with 18 bases spanning the gap.

This clonotype is medium-sized by share. The chain recombines TRBV10-3 with TRBJ2-1, with 11 bases matching TRBD2. Losses at the gene ends were 10 bases for V and 4 bases for J; bases not matched to a gene: 18. From germline, CDR1 is ENHRY and CDR2 SYGVKD. The CDR3 totals 18 residues. The CDR3 DNA is TGTGCCACATTAGCGGGGGGGTCAACACCCAATAAGTACAATGAGCAGTTCTTC. Its protein is CATLAGGSTPNKYNEQFF.

This clonotype was found a few times. This sequence joins TRBV7-8 and TRBJ2-5; D possibly corresponds to TRBD2 (5 bases). The germline V gene encodes CDR1 SGHVS and CDR2 FQNEAQ. The CDR3 totals 16 residues. V dropped 5 bases and J dropped 4 bases, with 20 bases sitting between them. CDR3 nucleotides: TGTGCCAGCAGCCTAGGCCGGACCGAGCGGTCAGAGACCCAGTACTTC. This gives the protein CASSLGRTERSETQYF.

At least ten counts were recorded for this clonotype. The genes are TRBV5-1 and TRBJ2-5; 11 bases match TRBD2. The trim removed 1 base at V and 0 bases at J, leaving 17 bases unmatched. Germline CDR1 is SGHRS and CDR2 is YFSETQ. CDR3 length: 21 amino acids. The DNA for the CDR3 is TGCGCCAGCAGCTTGAAACAGGGGATGAGACTAGCGGGATATTACCAAGAGACCCAGTACTTC. Protein sequence: CASSLKQGMRLAGYYQETQYF.

This clonotype was observed at least ten times. V and J are TRBV12-3 or TRBV12-4 and TRBJ2-1, with D uncertain. The CDR3 consists of 11 residues. The V and J ends lost 6 bases and 8 bases respectively, with 8 bases between them. The CDR3 DNA reads as TGTGCCAGCAGCGCAAGCGATGAGCAGTTCTTC. It codes for CASSASDEQFF.

This clonotype was seen repeatedly, ten times or more. The chain is built from TRBV10-3 and TRBJ2-3, with TRBD2 matching over 9 bases. The CDR3 covers 16 residues. V dropped 4 bases and J dropped 4; count of bases not matched to a gene: 9. Germline V gene sequence: CDR1 ENHRY, CDR2 SYGVKD. The CDR3 protein is CAISGDGGGASDTQYF. The CDR3 bases are TGTGCCATCAGTGGAGATGGCGGGGGGGCCTCAGATACGCAGTATTTT.

This clonotype was seen many times. J is TRBJ2-7 and V is TRBV5-4, with D possibly matching TRBD1 (6 bases). Germline CDR1 SGHNT, CDR2 YYREEE (reference sequence). The V gene lost 0 bases and the J gene lost 9 bases, with 16 bases spanning the gap. This CDR3 contains 14 residues. CDR3 nucleotide sequence: TGTGCCAGCAGCTTGGGAGGGGGAAGGGCCGGGCAGTACTTC. This encodes CASSLGGGRAGQYF.

This clonotype was seen ten or more times. The chain combines TRBV7-9 with TRBJ1-5; 7 positions match TRBD1. This CDR3 spans 14 amino acids. In germline, CDR1 is SEHNR, CDR2 FQNEAQ (reference sequence). J was trimmed by 2 bases and V by 5 bases; bases with no gene match: 3. The CDR3 DNA follows: TGTGCCAGCAGCCGACAGGGCGGCAATCAGCCCCAGCATTTT. It encodes CASSRQGGNQPQHF. Looking up the rest from reference TRBV7-9 and TRBJ1-5 gives the full variable domain: DTGVSQNPRHKITKRGQNVTFRCDPISEHNRLYWYRQTLGQGPEFLTYFQNEAQLEKSRLLSDRFSAERPKGSFSTLEIQRTEQGDSAMYLCASSRQGGNQPQHFGDGTRLSIL.

This clonotype occurred many times. The chain joins TRBV9 to TRBJ2-1; D gene uncertain. CDR1 and CDR2 (germline): SGDLS, YYNGEE. CDR3 length equals 11 residues. V lost 3 bases and J 7 bases, leaving 5 bases between the germline ends. The CDR3 DNA sequence: TGTGCCAGCAGCGCGACTAATGAGCAGTTCTTC. This translates into CASSATNEQFF. The full variable domain, completed using reference TRBV9 and TRBJ2-1, is DSGVTQTPKHLITATGQRVTLRCSPRSGDLSVYWYQQSLDQGLQFLIQYYNGEERAKGNILERFSAQQFPDLHSELNLSSLELGDSALYFCASSATNEQFFGPGTRLTVL.

The sample holds many counts of this clonotype. The V and J genes are TRBV28 and TRBJ1-6; tentative D call: TRBD1 (5 bases). In germline, CDR1 is MDHEN, CDR2 SYDVKM. CDR3 length equals 14 residues. V was trimmed by 6 bases and J by 4 bases, leaving 10 bases between them. The CDR3 DNA follows: TGTGCCAGCAGGGGACTTCTGTATAATTCACCCCTCCACTTT. Translating gives CASRGLLYNSPLHF.

This clonotype appeared many times. The chain joins TRBV7-2 to TRBJ1-2; a weak D match, TRBD1 (6 bases). CDR1 is SGHTA and CDR2 is FQGNSA in the germline V gene. The V end lost 4 bases, the J end lost 4 bases, and 13 bases lay between the germline ends. CDR3 length: 14 residues. CDR3 DNA sequence: TGTGCCAGCAGCTCAAGTACAGGGACCTATGGCTACACCTTC. Protein product: CASSSSTGTYGYTF. The variable domain in full, completed from reference TRBV7-2 and TRBJ1-2, reads GAGVSQSPSNKVTEKGKDVELRCDPISGHTALYWYRQSLGQGLEFLIYFQGNSAPDKSGLPSDRFSAERTGGSVSTLTIQRTQQEDSAVYLCASSSSTGTYGYTFGSGTRLTVV.

This clonotype is medium-sized (0.01 to 0.1%) within its sample. This chain links TRBV6-2 or TRBV6-3 with TRBJ2-1, with 9 bases fitting TRBD2. This CDR3 contains 15 residues. V shed 5 bases and J 10 bases; nucleotides not matched to a gene: 12. Germline V gene sequence: CDR1 MNHEY, CDR2 SVGEGT. CDR3 bases: TGTGCCAGCAGTCCTCTAGCGGGAAGGACAACCGAGCAGTTCTTC. Translated: CASSPLAGRTTEQFF.

The rearrangement uses TRBV11-2 and TRBJ2-2; TRBD1 or TRBD2 may be the D gene (5 bases each). This CDR3 is built from 10 residues. The germline V gene has CDR1 SGHAT and CDR2 FQNNGV. With 11 bases removed from V and 4 bases from J, the gap between germline ends came to 5 bases. Here the CDR3 reads CAGGTGELFF. The CDR3 nucleotides are TGTGCCGGGGGCACCGGGGAGCTGTTTTTT.

Ten or more counts support this clonotype. The rearrangement uses TRBV6-5 and TRBJ2-6; D may correspond to TRBD1 or TRBD2 (5 bases each). The CDR3 totals 16 residues. Per the germline V gene, CDR1 is MNHEY and CDR2 is SVGAGI. Trimming shortened V by 4 bases and J by 0 bases, and 10 bases separated the two germline ends. The CDR3 sequence is CASSWDPRSGANVLTF. For the CDR3, the DNA is TGTGCCAGCAGTTGGGACCCCCGCTCTGGGGCCAACGTCCTGACTTTC.

This clonotype was recorded at least ten times. CDR3 loop: CASSYREPLTDTQYF. CDR3 coding DNA: TGCGCCAGCAGCTACAGGGAGCCCCTGACAGATACGCAGTATTTT. The genes are TRBV5-1 and TRBJ2-3; weak D call: TRBD1 (6 bases). The CDR3 length is 15 residues. Germline assignment: CDR1 SGHRS and CDR2 YFSETQ. The V end was cut by 3 bases, the J end by 3 bases, with 14 bases between. The whole variable domain, filled in from reference TRBV5-1 and TRBJ2-3, reads KAGVTQTPRYLIKTRGQQVTLSCSPISGHRSVSWYQQTPGQGLQFLFEYFSETQRNKGNFPGRFSGRQFSNSRSEMNVSTLELGDSALYLCASSYREPLTDTQYFGPGTRLTVL.

In its sample, this clonotype was seen many times. The gene calls are TRBV28 and TRBJ2-7; D perhaps matches TRBD1 (6 bases). CDR3 length equals 13 residues. Trimming took off 6 bases at V and 5 bases at J, with 14 bases between the two ends. Germline V lookup: CDR1 MDHEN, CDR2 SYDVKM. The CDR3 here is CASRPGQLHEQYF. Here the CDR3 DNA reads TGTGCCAGCAGGCCTGGACAGCTACACGAGCAGTACTTC.

At least ten counts were recorded for this clonotype. This chain connects TRBV30 to TRBJ2-1; D may be TRBD1 (5 bases). This CDR3 region has 13 residues. The germline CDR1 and CDR2 sequences are GTSNPN and SVGIG (reference sequence). The ends were cut back, 3 bases at V and 4 bases at J, with 10 bases in the middle. As DNA, the CDR3 is TGTGCCTGGAGCCCGACAGCATACAATGAGCAGTTCTTC. Its protein is CAWSPTAYNEQFF.

This clonotype has a count of ten or more. V and J are TRBV7-2 and TRBJ2-5; D uncertain. Between the trimmed V and J ends, which lost 4 bases and 5 bases, there was a span of 8 bases. This CDR3 comprises 12 residues. The germline V gene has CDR1 SGHTA and CDR2 FQGNSA. DNA of the CDR3: TGTGCCAGCAGCTCCCCTGGGGAGACCCAGTACTTC. This codes for CASSSPGETQYF.

This clonotype was counted many times. The gene calls are TRBV7-2 and TRBJ1-4; the D gene is possibly TRBD1 (5 bases). The germline V and J ends were trimmed by 1 base and 1 base, with 16 bases remaining between them. The CDR3 spans 18 residues. Per the germline V gene, CDR1 is SGHTA and CDR2 is FQGNSA. CDR3 sequence reads: CASSLDSGRGVTNEKLFF. The CDR3 DNA follows: TGTGCCAGCAGCTTAGATTCGGGACGAGGGGTAACTAATGAAAAACTGTTTTTT. Drawing the rest from reference TRBV7-2 and TRBJ1-4, the complete variable domain is GAGVSQSPSNKVTEKGKDVELRCDPISGHTALYWYRQSLGQGLEFLIYFQGNSAPDKSGLPSDRFSAERTGGSVSTLTIQRTQQEDSAVYLCASSLDSGRGVTNEKLFFGSGTQLSVL.

The rearrangement joins TRBV12-5 to TRBJ2-5; D is unclear. This CDR3 is built from 13 residues. Trimming removed 4 bases from V and 3 bases from J, with 9 bases in between. Germline V gene data show CDR1 as LGHNT and CDR2 as FRNRAP. The CDR3 coding sequence is TGTGCTAGTGGTTCCGTAGCCGAAGAGACCCAGTACTTC. This translates into CASGSVAEETQYF.

This clonotype was found many times. This chain connects TRBV14 to TRBJ2-7; D remains unclear. Trimming shortened V by 4 bases and J by 5 bases, and 15 bases separated the two germline ends. The CDR3 totals 14 residues. Germline values: CDR1 SGHDN, CDR2 FVKESK. CDR3 nucleotides: TGTGCCAGCAGCCCGCTGCCCCGAGTCGACGAGCAGTACTTC. Translation: CASSPLPRVDEQYF.

This clonotype is labeled as medium-sized (0.01 to 0.1%). The chain carries TRBV28 and TRBJ2-2; D possibly corresponds to TRBD2 (6 bases). CDR3 length: 14 residues. Germline V gene data show CDR1 as MDHEN and CDR2 as SYDVKM. The V gene lost 8 bases and the J gene lost 8 bases, with 18 bases spanning the gap. CDR3 protein: CASRSGEKMGELFF. In DNA form, the CDR3 reads TGTGCCAGCCGGTCGGGAGAAAAAATGGGGGAGCTGTTTTTT.

Ten or more counts support this clonotype. The chain carries TRBV11-2 and TRBJ1-5; the match to TRBD1 covers 9 bases. The CDR3 is 15 residues long. Trimming cost V 1 base and J 6 bases; bases outside gene matches: 4. CDR1 is SGHAT and CDR2 is FQNNGV in the germline V gene. The CDR3 DNA reads as TGTGCCAGCAGCTTAGGAGGACAGGGGAGTCAGCCCCAGCATTTT. It specifies CASSLGGQGSQPQHF.

By sample fraction, this clonotype is medium-sized (0.01 to 0.1%). This sequence joins TRBV6-5 and TRBJ2-3, with D unclear. The CDR3 is 11 amino acids. Trimming cost V 2 bases and J 8 bases, with 5 bases left between them. Germline CDR1 and CDR2: MNHEY and SVGAGI. CDR3 protein: CASSYRATQYF. The CDR3, as DNA: TGTGCCAGCAGTTACCGAGCTACGCAGTATTTT.

This clonotype showed up just a few times. The junction departs from the called germline gene at one end, perhaps through a read error. The chain has TRBV3-1 and TRBJ1-5, with TRBD1 matching over 10 bases. Germline V gene lookup returns CDR1 LGHDT and CDR2 YNNKEL (reference sequence). The CDR3 has 15 residues. CDR3 nucleotides: TGTGCCAGCAGTCAAGGGACAGGGGTTAATCAGCCCCAGCATTTT. Its translation: CASSQGTGVNQPQHF.

This clonotype was detected many times. The V call is TRBV7-2, the J call TRBJ2-5; TRBD1 matches 7 bases. This CDR3 has 15 amino acids. Trimming took 7 bases from V and 3 from J; bases not matched to a gene: 11. Germline CDR1 and CDR2: SGHTA and FQGNSA. The chain's CDR3 is CASTLIGTAEETQYF. The CDR3 region has the DNA TGTGCCAGCACGCTAATTGGGACAGCTGAAGAGACCCAGTACTTC. The entire variable domain, with the rest obtained from reference TRBV7-2 and TRBJ2-5, is as follows: GAGVSQSPSNKVTEKGKDVELRCDPISGHTALYWYRQSLGQGLEFLIYFQGNSAPDKSGLPSDRFSAERTGGSVSTLTIQRTQQEDSAVYLCASTLIGTAEETQYFGPGTRLLVL.

This clonotype has at least ten counts. This rearrangement joins TRBV7-8 to TRBJ2-7; 11 bases match TRBD2. The CDR3 sequence is 16 residues long. Germline V lookup: CDR1 SGHVS, CDR2 FQNEAQ. V trimming: 1 base; J trimming: 2 bases; junction bases outside the gene matches: 4. The CDR3 region is CASSLGGLADPYEQYF. In nucleotides, the CDR3 is TGTGCCAGCAGCTTAGGGGGACTAGCGGACCCCTACGAGCAGTACTTC.

In its sample, this clonotype was seen many times. The V gene is TRBV5-1, the J gene TRBJ1-4; D not resolved. V lost 3 bases and J 4 bases, leaving 13 bases between the germline ends. This CDR3 has 15 amino acids. Germline V lookup: CDR1 SGHRS, CDR2 YFSETQ. CDR3 DNA sequence: TGCGCCAGCAGCTCATCCGGCCGTGGTAATGAAAAACTGTTTTTT. Translated, it gives CASSSSGRGNEKLFF. The whole variable domain, filled in from reference TRBV5-1 and TRBJ1-4, reads KAGVTQTPRYLIKTRGQQVTLSCSPISGHRSVSWYQQTPGQGLQFLFEYFSETQRNKGNFPGRFSGRQFSNSRSEMNVSTLELGDSALYLCASSSSGRGNEKLFFGSGTQLSVL.